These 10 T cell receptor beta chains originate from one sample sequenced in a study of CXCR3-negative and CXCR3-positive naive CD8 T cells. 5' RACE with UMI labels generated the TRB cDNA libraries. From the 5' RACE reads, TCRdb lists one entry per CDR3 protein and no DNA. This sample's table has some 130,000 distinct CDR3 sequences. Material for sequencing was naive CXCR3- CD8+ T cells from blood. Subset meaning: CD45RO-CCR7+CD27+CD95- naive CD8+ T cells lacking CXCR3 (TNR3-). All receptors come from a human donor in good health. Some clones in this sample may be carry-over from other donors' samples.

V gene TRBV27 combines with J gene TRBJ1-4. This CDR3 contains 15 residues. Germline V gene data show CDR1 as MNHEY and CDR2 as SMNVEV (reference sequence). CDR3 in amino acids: CASSLSGDSGEKLFF.

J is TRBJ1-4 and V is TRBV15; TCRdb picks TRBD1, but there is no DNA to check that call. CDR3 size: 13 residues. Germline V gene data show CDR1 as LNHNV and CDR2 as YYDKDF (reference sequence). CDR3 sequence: CATSLSGGPVLFF.

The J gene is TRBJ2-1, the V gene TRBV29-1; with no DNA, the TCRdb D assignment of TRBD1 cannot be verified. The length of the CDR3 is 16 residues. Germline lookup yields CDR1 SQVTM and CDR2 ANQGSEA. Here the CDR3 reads CSVEVGGAASYNEQFF.

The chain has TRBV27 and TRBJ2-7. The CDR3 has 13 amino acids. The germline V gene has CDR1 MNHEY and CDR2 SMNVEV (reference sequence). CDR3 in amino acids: CASSFQSSYEQYF.

This CDR3 is CSARSTFAYNEQFF. The chain carries TRBV20-1 and TRBJ2-1. The CDR3 sequence is 14 residues long. Looked up from germline, CDR1 is DFQATT and CDR2 is SNEGSKA (reference sequence).

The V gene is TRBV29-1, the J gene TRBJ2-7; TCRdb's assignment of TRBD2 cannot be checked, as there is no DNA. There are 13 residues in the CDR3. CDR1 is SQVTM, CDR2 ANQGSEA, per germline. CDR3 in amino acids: CSVLAGGSYEQYF.

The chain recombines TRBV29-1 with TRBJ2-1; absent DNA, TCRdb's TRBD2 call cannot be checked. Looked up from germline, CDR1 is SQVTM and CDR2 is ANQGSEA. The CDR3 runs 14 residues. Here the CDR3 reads CSVGRQNSYNEQFF.

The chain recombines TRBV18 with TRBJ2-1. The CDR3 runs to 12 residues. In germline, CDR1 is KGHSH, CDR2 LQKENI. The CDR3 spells CASSLSRDEQFF.

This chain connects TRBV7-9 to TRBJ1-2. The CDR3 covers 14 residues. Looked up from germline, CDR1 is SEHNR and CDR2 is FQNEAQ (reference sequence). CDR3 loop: CASSLVTLRDGYTF. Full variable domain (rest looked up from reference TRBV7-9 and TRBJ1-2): DTGVSQNPRHKITKRGQNVTFRCDPISEHNRLYWYRQTLGQGPEFLTYFQNEAQLEKSRLLSDRFSAERPKGSFSTLEIQRTEQGDSAMYLCASSLVTLRDGYTFGSGTRLTVV.

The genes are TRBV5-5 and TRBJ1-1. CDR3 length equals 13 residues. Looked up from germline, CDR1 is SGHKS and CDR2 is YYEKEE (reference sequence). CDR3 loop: CASRLGWNTEAFF. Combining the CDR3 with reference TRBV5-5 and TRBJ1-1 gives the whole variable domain DAGVTQSPTHLIKTRGQQVTLRCSPISGHKSVSWYQQVLGQGPQFIFQYYEKEERGRGNFPDRFSARQFPNYSSELNVNALLLGDSALYLCASRLGWNTEAFFGQGTRLTVV.